This T cell receptor (beta chain) emerged from a study of identical twins. There were only healthy Caucasians among the donors. Germline CDR1 is SGHKS and CDR2 is YYEKEE (reference sequence). The CDR3 has 15 amino acids. V gave up 4 bases and J gave up 2 bases; unmatched junction bases: 5. This clonotype occurred many times. The antigen is not known. General study findings and limits: Conclusions came from cross-sectional statistical analysis, not from following the same donors. Analyses of zero insertions could, in part, be confounded by invariant MAIT and iNKT cells. Out-of-frame alpha sequences common to twins were enriched for low generation probability.

MiXCR, run by TCRdb on the 5' RACE reads, gives a single entry per CDR3 protein. The sample records nearly 900,000 distinct CDR3 sequences, 9% to 15% being singletons. The sample also formed part of further work on yellow fever vaccine responses in identical twins.

This sequence joins TRBV5-5 and TRBJ1-5; 8 bases align to TRBD1. The source is a young woman in good health. Sequencing used PBMCs. The CDR3 spells CASSLEGQGNQPQHF. The CDR3 DNA follows: TGTGCCAGCAGCCTAGAGGGACAGGGCAATCAGCCCCAGCATTTT.